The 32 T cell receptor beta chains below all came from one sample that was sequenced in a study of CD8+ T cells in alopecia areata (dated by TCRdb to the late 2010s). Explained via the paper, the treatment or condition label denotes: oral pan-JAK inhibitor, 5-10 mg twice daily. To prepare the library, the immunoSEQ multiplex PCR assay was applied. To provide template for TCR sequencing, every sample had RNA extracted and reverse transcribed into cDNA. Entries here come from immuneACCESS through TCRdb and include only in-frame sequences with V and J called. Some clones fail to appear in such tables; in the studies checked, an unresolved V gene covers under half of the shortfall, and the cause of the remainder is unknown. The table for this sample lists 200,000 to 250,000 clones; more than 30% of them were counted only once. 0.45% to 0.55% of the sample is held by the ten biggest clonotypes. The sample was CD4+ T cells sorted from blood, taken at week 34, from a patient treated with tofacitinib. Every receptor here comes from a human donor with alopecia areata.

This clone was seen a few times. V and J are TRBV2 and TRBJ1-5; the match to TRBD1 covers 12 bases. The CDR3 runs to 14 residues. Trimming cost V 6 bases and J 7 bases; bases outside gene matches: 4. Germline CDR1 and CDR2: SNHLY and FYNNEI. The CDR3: CASRAGTGGQPQHF. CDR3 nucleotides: TGTGCCAGCAGAGCCGGGACAGGGGGCCAGCCCCAGCATTTT.

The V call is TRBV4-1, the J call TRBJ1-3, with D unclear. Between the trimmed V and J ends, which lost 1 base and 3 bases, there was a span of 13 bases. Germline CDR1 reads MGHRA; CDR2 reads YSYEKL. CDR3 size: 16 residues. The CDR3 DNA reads TGCGCCAGCAGCCAAGTTGGCAGAAGTCGTGGAAACACCATATATTTT. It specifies CASSQVGRSRGNTIYF.

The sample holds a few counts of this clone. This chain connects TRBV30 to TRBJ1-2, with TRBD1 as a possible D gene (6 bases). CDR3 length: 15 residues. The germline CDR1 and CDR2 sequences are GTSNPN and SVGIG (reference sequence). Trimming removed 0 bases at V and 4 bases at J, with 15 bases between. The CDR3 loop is CAWSVSLTGGYGYTF. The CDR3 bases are TGTGCCTGGAGTGTATCCTTGACAGGCGGCTATGGCTACACCTTC.

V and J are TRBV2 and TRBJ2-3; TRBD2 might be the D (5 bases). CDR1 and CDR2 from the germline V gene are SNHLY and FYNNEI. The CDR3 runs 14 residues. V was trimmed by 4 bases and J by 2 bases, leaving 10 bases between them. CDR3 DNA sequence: TGTGCCAGCAGTGCTACAGCGGTCACAGATACGCAGTATTTT. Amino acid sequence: CASSATAVTDTQYF.

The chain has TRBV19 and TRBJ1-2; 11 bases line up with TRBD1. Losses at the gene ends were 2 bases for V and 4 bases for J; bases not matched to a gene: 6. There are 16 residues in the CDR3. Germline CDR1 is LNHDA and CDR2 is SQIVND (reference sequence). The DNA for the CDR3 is TGTGCCAGTAGTATACTCGGACAGGGGGCCGGCTATGGCTACACCTTC. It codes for CASSILGQGAGYGYTF.

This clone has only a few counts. The CDR3 DNA sequence: TGTGCCAGCAGTCCCCGGGGCTGGACCTACGAGCAGTACTTC. This codes for CASSPRGWTYEQYF. The chain links TRBV27 to TRBJ2-7; the D call may be TRBD1 or TRBD2 (5 bases each). Between the trimmed V and J ends, which lost 5 bases and 2 bases, there was a span of 13 bases. The CDR3 contains 14 residues. Germline loops: CDR1 MNHEY, CDR2 SMNVEV (reference sequence).

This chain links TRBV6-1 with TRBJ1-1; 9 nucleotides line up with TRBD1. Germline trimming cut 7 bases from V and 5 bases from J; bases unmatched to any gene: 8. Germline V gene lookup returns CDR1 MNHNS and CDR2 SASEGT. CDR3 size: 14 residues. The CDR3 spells CASTKGQGRTEAFF. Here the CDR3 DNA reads TGTGCCAGCACCAAAGGACAGGGGAGGACTGAAGCTTTCTTT.

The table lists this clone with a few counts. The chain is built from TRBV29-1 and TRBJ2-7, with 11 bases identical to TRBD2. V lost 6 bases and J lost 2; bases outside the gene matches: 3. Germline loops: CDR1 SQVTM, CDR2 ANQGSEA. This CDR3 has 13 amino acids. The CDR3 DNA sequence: TGCAGCGTGATTAGCGGGGGGGCCTACGAGCAGTACTTC. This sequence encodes CSVISGGAYEQYF.

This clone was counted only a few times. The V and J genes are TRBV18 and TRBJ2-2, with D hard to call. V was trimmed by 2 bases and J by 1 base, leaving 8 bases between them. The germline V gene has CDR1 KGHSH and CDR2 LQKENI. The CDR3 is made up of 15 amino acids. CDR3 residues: CASSPNEGNTGELFF. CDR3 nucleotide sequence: TGTGCCAGCTCACCAAATGAAGGGAACACCGGGGAGCTGTTTTTT.

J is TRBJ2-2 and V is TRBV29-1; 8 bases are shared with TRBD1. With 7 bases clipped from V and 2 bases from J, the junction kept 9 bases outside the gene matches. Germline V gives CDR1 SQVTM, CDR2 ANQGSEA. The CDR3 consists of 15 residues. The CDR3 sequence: CSATGTGLNTGELFF. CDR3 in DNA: TGCAGCGCTACCGGGACAGGTTTAAACACCGGGGAGCTGTTTTTT.

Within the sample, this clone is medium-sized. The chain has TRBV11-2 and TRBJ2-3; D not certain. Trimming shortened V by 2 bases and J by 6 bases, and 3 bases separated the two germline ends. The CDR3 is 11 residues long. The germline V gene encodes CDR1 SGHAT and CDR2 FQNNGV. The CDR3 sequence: CASSLLDTQYF. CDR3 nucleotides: TGTGCCAGCAGCTTACTGGATACGCAGTATTTT.

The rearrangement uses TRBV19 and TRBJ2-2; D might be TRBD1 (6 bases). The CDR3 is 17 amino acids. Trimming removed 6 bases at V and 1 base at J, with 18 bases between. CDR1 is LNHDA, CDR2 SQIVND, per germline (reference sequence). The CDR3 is CASREGPGARNTGELFF. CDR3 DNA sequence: TGTGCCAGTAGAGAGGGGCCAGGGGCCAGGAACACCGGGGAGCTGTTTTTT.

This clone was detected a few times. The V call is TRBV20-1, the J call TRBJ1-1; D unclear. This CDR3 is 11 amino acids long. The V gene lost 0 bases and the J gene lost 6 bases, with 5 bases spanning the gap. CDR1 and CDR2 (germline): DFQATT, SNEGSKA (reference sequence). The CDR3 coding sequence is TGCAGTGCTAGAGACGGTTCTGAAGCTTTCTTT. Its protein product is CSARDGSEAFF.

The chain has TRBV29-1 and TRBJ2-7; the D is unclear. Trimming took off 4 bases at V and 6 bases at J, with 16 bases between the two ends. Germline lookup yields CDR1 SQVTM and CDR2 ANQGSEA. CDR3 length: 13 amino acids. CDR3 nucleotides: TGCAGCGTTGCGCAAATCGGGCTGGTCGAGCAGTACTTC. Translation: CSVAQIGLVEQYF.

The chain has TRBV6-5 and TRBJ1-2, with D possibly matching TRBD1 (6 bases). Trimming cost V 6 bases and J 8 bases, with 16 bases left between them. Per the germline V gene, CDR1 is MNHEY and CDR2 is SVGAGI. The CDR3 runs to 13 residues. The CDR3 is CASRKGGVYGYTF. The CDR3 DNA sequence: TGTGCCAGCAGAAAGGGGGGAGTGTACGGCTACACCTTC.

CDR3 sequence reads: CASSTPNGETQYF. The CDR3 DNA is TGCGCCAGCAGCACCCCCAACGGGGAGACCCAGTACTTC. The chain has TRBV5-1 and TRBJ2-5, with D uncertain. CDR1 and CDR2 from the germline V gene are SGHRS and YFSETQ. Trimming shortened V by 4 bases and J by 5 bases, and 12 bases separated the two germline ends. The CDR3 covers 13 residues. Variable domain in full (rest from reference TRBV5-1 and TRBJ2-5): KAGVTQTPRYLIKTRGQQVTLSCSPISGHRSVSWYQQTPGQGLQFLFEYFSETQRNKGNFPGRFSGRQFSNSRSEMNVSTLELGDSALYLCASSTPNGETQYFGPGTRLLVL.

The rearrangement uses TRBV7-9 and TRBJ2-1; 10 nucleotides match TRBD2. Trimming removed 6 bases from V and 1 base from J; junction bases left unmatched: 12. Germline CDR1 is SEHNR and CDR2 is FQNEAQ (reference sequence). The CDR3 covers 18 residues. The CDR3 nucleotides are TGTGCCAGCAGTACCCCGCGGGGGACTAGCGTGTCCTACAATGAGCAGTTCTTC. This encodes CASSTPRGTSVSYNEQFF.

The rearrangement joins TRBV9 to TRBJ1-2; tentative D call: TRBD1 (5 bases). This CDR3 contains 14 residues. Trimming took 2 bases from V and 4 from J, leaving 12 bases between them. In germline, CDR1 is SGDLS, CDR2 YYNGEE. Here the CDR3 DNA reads TGTGCCAGCAGCGTGGGACCCGACAGCTATGGCTACACCTTC. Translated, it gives CASSVGPDSYGYTF.

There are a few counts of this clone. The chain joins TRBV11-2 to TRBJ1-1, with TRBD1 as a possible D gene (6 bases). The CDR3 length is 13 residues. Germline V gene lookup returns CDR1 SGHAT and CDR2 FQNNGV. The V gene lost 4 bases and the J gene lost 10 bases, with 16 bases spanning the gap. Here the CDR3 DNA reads TGTGCCAGCAGCTGGGGAAACAGGGTAGTAGCTTTCTTT. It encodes CASSWGNRVVAFF. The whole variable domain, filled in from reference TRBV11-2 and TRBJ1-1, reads EAGVAQSPRYKIIEKRQSVAFWCNPISGHATLYWYQQILGQGPKLLIQFQNNGVVDDSQLPKDRFSAERLKGVDSTLKIQPAKLEDSAVYLCASSWGNRVVAFFGQGTRLTVV.

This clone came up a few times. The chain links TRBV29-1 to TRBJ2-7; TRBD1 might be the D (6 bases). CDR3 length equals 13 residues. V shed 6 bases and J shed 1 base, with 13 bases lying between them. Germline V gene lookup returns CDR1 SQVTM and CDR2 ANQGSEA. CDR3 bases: TGCAGCGTCGGGGACATCGGATCCTACGAGCAGTACTTC. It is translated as CSVGDIGSYEQYF.

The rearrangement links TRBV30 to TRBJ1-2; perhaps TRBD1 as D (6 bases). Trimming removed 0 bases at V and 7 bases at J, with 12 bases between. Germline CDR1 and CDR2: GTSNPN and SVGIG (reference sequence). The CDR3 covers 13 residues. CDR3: CAWSVQGSSGYTF. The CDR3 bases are TGTGCCTGGAGTGTACAGGGATCCAGTGGCTACACCTTC.

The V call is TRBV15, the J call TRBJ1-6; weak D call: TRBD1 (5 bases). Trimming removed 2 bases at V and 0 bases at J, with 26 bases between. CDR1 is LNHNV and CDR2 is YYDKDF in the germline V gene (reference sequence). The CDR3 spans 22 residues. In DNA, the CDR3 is TGTGCCACCAGCAGATCGTGGGTGGGGCCGACGGAGTCTGGCTCCTATAATTCACCCCTCCACTTT. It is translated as CATSRSWVGPTESGSYNSPLHF.

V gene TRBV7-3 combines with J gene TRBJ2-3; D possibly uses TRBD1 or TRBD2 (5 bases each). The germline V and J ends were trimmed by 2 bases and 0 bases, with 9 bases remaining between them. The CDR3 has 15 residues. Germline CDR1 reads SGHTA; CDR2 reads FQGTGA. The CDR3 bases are TGTGCCAGCAGCTTAGGGGGACGTAGCACAGATACGCAGTATTTT. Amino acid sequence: CASSLGGRSTDTQYF. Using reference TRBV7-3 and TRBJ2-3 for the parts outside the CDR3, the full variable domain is GAGVSQTPSNKVTEKGKYVELRCDPISGHTALYWYRQSLGQGPEFLIYFQGTGAADDSGLPNDRFFAVRPEGSVSTLKIQRTERGDSAVYLCASSLGGRSTDTQYFGPGTRLTVL.

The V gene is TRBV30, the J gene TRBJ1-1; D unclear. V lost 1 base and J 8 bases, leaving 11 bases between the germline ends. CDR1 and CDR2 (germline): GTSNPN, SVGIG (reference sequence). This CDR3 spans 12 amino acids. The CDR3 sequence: CAWSDLSGEAFF. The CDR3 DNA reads TGTGCCTGGAGTGACCTGTCCGGAGAAGCTTTCTTT.

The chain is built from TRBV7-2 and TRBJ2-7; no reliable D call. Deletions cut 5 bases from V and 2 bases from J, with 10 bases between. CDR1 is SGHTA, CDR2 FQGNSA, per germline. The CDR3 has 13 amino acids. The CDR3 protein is CASSAPSAYEQYF. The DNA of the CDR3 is TGTGCCAGCAGCGCACCTTCAGCCTACGAGCAGTACTTC.

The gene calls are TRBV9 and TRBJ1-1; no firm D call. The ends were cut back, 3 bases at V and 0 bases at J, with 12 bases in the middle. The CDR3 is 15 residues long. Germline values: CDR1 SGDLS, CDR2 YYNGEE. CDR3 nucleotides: TGTGCCAGCAGCGCCCAGCCAGGCCTGAACACTGAAGCTTTCTTT. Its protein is CASSAQPGLNTEAFF.

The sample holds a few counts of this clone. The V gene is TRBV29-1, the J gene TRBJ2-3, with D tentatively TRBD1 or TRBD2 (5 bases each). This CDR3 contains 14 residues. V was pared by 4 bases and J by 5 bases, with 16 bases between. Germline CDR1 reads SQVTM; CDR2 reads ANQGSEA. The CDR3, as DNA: TGCAGCGTTGGGGGGTGGCAGGGCCAAGATACGCAGTATTTT. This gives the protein CSVGGWQGQDTQYF.

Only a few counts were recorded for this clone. This CDR3 is CASSLDRGYGYTF. CDR3 in DNA: TGCGCCAGCAGCTTGGACAGGGGCTATGGCTACACCTTC. The V call is TRBV5-1, the J call TRBJ1-2; 7 positions match TRBD1. Germline V gene sequence: CDR1 SGHRS, CDR2 YFSETQ. The ends lost 0 bases at V and 4 bases at J; junction bases unmatched: 0. CDR3 length equals 13 residues.

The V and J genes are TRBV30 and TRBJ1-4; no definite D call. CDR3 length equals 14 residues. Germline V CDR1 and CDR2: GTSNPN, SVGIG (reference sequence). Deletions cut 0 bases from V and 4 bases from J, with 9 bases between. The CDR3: CAWSVGRRNEKLFF. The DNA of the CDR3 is TGTGCCTGGAGTGTAGGAAGACGTAATGAAAAACTGTTTTTT.

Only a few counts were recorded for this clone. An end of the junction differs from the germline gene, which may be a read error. CDR3 DNA sequence: TGTGCCAGCAGCTCGGAGTTCTCCCACAATGAGCAGTTCTTC. The encoded protein is CASSSEFSHNEQFF. The chain joins TRBV7-2 to TRBJ2-1, with unresolved D. Germline V gene data show CDR1 as SGHTA and CDR2 as FQGNSA. This CDR3 spans 14 amino acids.

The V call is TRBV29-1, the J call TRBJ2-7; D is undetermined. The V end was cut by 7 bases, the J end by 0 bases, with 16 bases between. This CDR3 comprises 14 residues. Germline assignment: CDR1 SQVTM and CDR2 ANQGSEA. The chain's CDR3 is CSAKGRLSSYEQYF. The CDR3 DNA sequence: TGCAGCGCGAAAGGACGCCTAAGCTCCTACGAGCAGTACTTC.

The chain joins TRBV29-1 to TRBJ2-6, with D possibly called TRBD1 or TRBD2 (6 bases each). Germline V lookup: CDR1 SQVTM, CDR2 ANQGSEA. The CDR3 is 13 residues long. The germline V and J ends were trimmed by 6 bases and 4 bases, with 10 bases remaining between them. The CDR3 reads CSVGGTGANVLTF. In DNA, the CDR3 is TGCAGCGTCGGAGGGACAGGGGCCAACGTCCTGACTTTC.